Below, one T cell receptor beta chain is given with its context. Mismatch with germline at one junction end may stem from a read error. Germline assignment: CDR1 ENHRY and CDR2 SYGVKD. The CDR3 length is 19 residues. This entry is derived from a study of blood T cell repertoires in COVID-19. The table came from immunoSEQ multiplex PCR; TCRdb's copy has only in-frame clones and leaves some out. Of some 240,000 clones in the sample, around nine tenths were seen once. The chain recombines TRBV10-3 with TRBJ2-2; a possible D gene is TRBD2 (7 bases). The TCR was taken from a man between 60 and 70 years old who had recovered from COVID-19. Material for sequencing was peripheral blood. DNA of the CDR3: TGTGCCATCAGTGAGGGGCGGGGGCCACGGGACCGACGCCACCGGGGAGCTGTTTTT. As protein: CAISEGRGPRDRRHRGAVF.